A selection of T cell receptor beta chains follows, all from one sample in a study of CD8 T cells in ankylosing spondylitis. TCRdb independently ran MiXCR on the 5' RACE reads; one entry per CDR3 protein. This table holds roughly 130,000 distinct CDR3 sequences, around 9.3% found once. Material: blood, either unsorted or a sorted T cell fraction (not recorded which). All receptors derive from a male donor with ankylosing spondylitis or in good health (not recorded which). Each CDR3 is given with its conserved first and last residue. The order of the fields is clone size, V gene, D gene, J gene, CDR3 DNA, CDR3 protein. A D gene is named only where the DNA matches it firmly. Clone size is shown for a subset of rows, as once, few, many or a class of expanded clone.

abundance: many
v_gene: TRBV12-3/TRBV12-4
d_gene: TRBD2
j_gene: TRBJ2-1
CDR3nt: TGTGCCAGCGGCAGACTAGCGGGAAAGAACAATGAGCAGTTCTTC
CDR3aa: CASGRLAGKNNEQFF

abundance: NA
v_gene: TRBV7-2
d_gene: NA
j_gene: TRBJ2-5
CDR3nt: TGTGCCAGCAGCTCCCCCCGATGGGCTAGTCCTGAGACCCAGTACTTC
CDR3aa: CASSSPRWASPETQYF

abundance: NA
v_gene: TRBV28
d_gene: NA
j_gene: TRBJ2-3
CDR3nt: TGTGCCAGCAGTTTAGACTCTGAGTACACAGATACGCAGTATTTT
CDR3aa: CASSLDSEYTDTQYF

abundance: many
v_gene: TRBV4-3
d_gene: NA
j_gene: TRBJ2-7
CDR3nt: TGCGCCAGCAGCCCAAGACAGGCGAGCTCCTACGAGCAGTACTTC
CDR3aa: CASSPRQASSYEQYF

abundance: many
v_gene: TRBV2
d_gene: TRBD1
j_gene: TRBJ1-5
CDR3nt: TGTGCCAGCAGTGAGAGGGGGTTGGGGACAGGGGCGAGCAATCAGCCCCAGCATTTT
CDR3aa: CASSERGLGTGASNQPQHF

abundance: many
v_gene: TRBV4-3
d_gene: TRBD2
j_gene: TRBJ2-7
CDR3nt: TGCGCCAGCAGCCAAGATTTAGCGGGGGTCTACGAGCAGTACTTC
CDR3aa: CASSQDLAGVYEQYF

abundance: many
v_gene: TRBV5-1
d_gene: NA
j_gene: TRBJ2-6
CDR3nt: TGCGCCAGCAGCCCAGAGGGAGCTAATAGGGCCAACGTCCTGACTTTC
CDR3aa: CASSPEGANRANVLTF

abundance: many
v_gene: TRBV20-1
d_gene: NA
j_gene: TRBJ2-5
CDR3nt: TGCAGTGCTAAGTTACAAGAGACCCAGTACTTC
CDR3aa: CSAKLQETQYF

abundance: many
v_gene: TRBV4-2
d_gene: NA
j_gene: TRBJ2-4
CDR3nt: TGTGCCAGCAGCCTGGGGGGGCGACTAGATTCCAAAAACATTCAGTACTTC
CDR3aa: CASSLGGRLDSKNIQYF

abundance: NA
v_gene: TRBV12-3/TRBV12-4
d_gene: NA
j_gene: TRBJ1-2
CDR3nt: TGTGCCAGCAGCACATGGAGGGGTGGCTACACCTTC
CDR3aa: CASSTWRGGYTF

abundance: many
v_gene: TRBV4-3
d_gene: NA
j_gene: TRBJ2-1
CDR3nt: TGCGCCAGCAGACAACCAGGAGCGGGTGAGCAGTTCTTC
CDR3aa: CASRQPGAGEQFF

abundance: many
v_gene: TRBV20-1
d_gene: NA
j_gene: TRBJ2-2
CDR3nt: TGCAGTGCTCACCCGGCTACGGGACGAGCAGGTACCGGGGAGCTGTTTTTT
CDR3aa: CSAHPATGRAGTGELFF

abundance: NA
v_gene: TRBV12-3/TRBV12-4
d_gene: TRBD2
j_gene: TRBJ2-2
CDR3nt: TGTGCCAGCAGTTTTAAAGCGGGAGGGCCCGCCGGGGAGCTGTTTTTT
CDR3aa: CASSFKAGGPAGELFF

abundance: many
v_gene: TRBV20-1
d_gene: NA
j_gene: TRBJ2-7
CDR3nt: TGCAGTGCCGGGGGGCATAGCGTATGGTACGAGCAGTACTTC
CDR3aa: CSAGGHSVWYEQYF

abundance: many
v_gene: TRBV29-1
d_gene: NA
j_gene: TRBJ2-7
CDR3nt: TGCAGCGTGGTGGAAAGGGGTTACGAGCAGTACTTC
CDR3aa: CSVVERGYEQYF

abundance: many
v_gene: TRBV12-3/TRBV12-4
d_gene: NA
j_gene: TRBJ1-4
CDR3nt: TGTGCCAGCAGTCCGGACAGAAGTAATGAAAAACTGTTTTTT
CDR3aa: CASSPDRSNEKLFF

abundance: many
v_gene: TRBV4-1
d_gene: NA
j_gene: TRBJ1-1
CDR3nt: TGCGCCAGCATCCCTGGGGGGGCGGGGGACACTGAAGCTTTCTTT
CDR3aa: CASIPGGAGDTEAFF

abundance: many
v_gene: TRBV29-1
d_gene: NA
j_gene: TRBJ1-3
CDR3nt: TGCAGCGTGCGGGCAGGCTCTGGAAACACCATATATTTT
CDR3aa: CSVRAGSGNTIYF